These 26 T cell receptor beta chains were all obtained from the same sample, sequenced in a study of blood T cells in healthy people across ages. Next came a second PCR, run for about 7 to 12 cycles, which used a sample-barcoded 5' primer along with a J-beta primer mix. TCRdb passed the 5' RACE reads through MiXCR, listing each CDR3 protein once. The sample lists 1,800,000 or so distinct CDR3 sequences, 39% occurring once. Source material: blood. The receptors here all came from a human donor in good health.

This clonotype turned up a few times. The rearrangement links TRBV11-1 to TRBJ1-1, with D tentatively TRBD1 (5 bases). CDR3 length equals 17 residues. The V gene lost 1 base and the J gene lost 3 bases, with 18 bases spanning the gap. Germline-derived CDR1 and CDR2 are SGHAT and FQDESV (reference sequence). The DNA for the CDR3 is TGTGCCAGCAGCTTAGAAGTTGGTGGAGGGACCGACACTGAAGCTTTCTTT. This codes for CASSLEVGGGTDTEAFF.

The gene calls are TRBV7-3 and TRBJ2-2; D unclear. The V gene lost 5 bases and the J gene lost 0 bases, with 10 bases spanning the gap. The CDR3 covers 15 residues. Per the germline V gene, CDR1 is SGHTA and CDR2 is FQGTGA. CDR3 in DNA: TGTGCCAGCAGCCGGACCGCCACGAACACCGGGGAGCTGTTTTTT. Its translation: CASSRTATNTGELFF.

J is TRBJ2-7 and V is TRBV12-3 or TRBV12-4; 7 positions match TRBD2. The CDR3 has 14 residues. Losses at the gene ends were 5 bases for V and 0 bases for J; bases not matched to a gene: 4. The CDR3 loop is CASSTGTNSYEQYF. Written as DNA, the CDR3 is TGTGCCAGCAGTACCGGGACTAACTCCTACGAGCAGTACTTC.

This chain links TRBV5-1 with TRBJ2-5; TRBD1 is a possible D gene (8 bases). The V gene lost 0 bases and the J gene lost 4 bases, with 13 bases spanning the gap. The germline V gene has CDR1 SGHRS and CDR2 YFSETQ. The length of the CDR3 is 15 residues. CDR3 sequence reads: CASSLDRGEGETQYF. The CDR3 DNA reads as TGCGCCAGCAGCTTGGACAGGGGGGAGGGAGAGACCCAGTACTTC. The whole variable domain, remainder taken from reference TRBV5-1 and TRBJ2-5, is KAGVTQTPRYLIKTRGQQVTLSCSPISGHRSVSWYQQTPGQGLQFLFEYFSETQRNKGNFPGRFSGRQFSNSRSEMNVSTLELGDSALYLCASSLDRGEGETQYFGPGTRLLVL.

The chain is built from TRBV20-1 and TRBJ2-7, with no clear D. The length of the CDR3 is 12 residues. Germline V CDR1 and CDR2: DFQATT, SNEGSKA (reference sequence). Trimming took off 0 bases at V and 2 bases at J, with 5 bases between the two ends. The CDR3 loop is CSAREDPYEQYF. CDR3 DNA sequence: TGCAGTGCTAGAGAAGATCCCTACGAGCAGTACTTC.

The chain is built from TRBV6-1 and TRBJ1-5; D unresolved. Germline CDR1 and CDR2: MNHNS and SASEGT. Trimming took off 3 bases at V and 2 bases at J, with 20 bases between the two ends. This CDR3 region has 18 residues. The DNA of the CDR3 is TGTGCCAGCAGTGACCCGGGCCAAGTGGTCTATGGCAATCAGCCCCAGCATTTT. It codes for CASSDPGQVVYGNQPQHF.

The sample holds a few counts of this clonotype. CDR3 nucleotide sequence: TGCAGTGCCCCGTCCGTGGGGCCCAGCTCCTACAATGAGCAGTTCTTC. It encodes CSAPSVGPSSYNEQFF. The chain links TRBV20-1 to TRBJ2-1, with a possible D match to TRBD1 (5 bases). The CDR3 covers 16 residues. Germline assignment: CDR1 DFQATT and CDR2 SNEGSKA (reference sequence). The ends were cut back, 6 bases at V and 0 bases at J, with 18 bases in the middle.

This clonotype was detected only a few times. The CDR3 protein is CASSPLTSGGLSYNEQFF. CDR3 in DNA: TGTGCCAGCAGCCCTCTCACTAGCGGGGGGCTCTCCTACAATGAGCAGTTCTTC. This chain joins TRBV12-3 or TRBV12-4 and TRBJ2-1; 12 bases line up with TRBD2. This CDR3 spans 18 amino acids. With 6 bases clipped from V and 0 bases from J, the junction kept 9 bases outside the gene matches.

This chain joins TRBV2 and TRBJ1-2; weak D call: TRBD1 (5 bases). The CDR3 contains 15 residues. Per germline, CDR1 SNHLY and CDR2 FYNNEI. The V gene lost 6 bases and the J gene lost 0 bases, with 14 bases spanning the gap. The CDR3 reads CASSPLRGTNYGYTF. CDR3 nucleotides: TGTGCCAGCAGCCCTCTTAGGGGAACTAACTATGGCTACACCTTC. Filled out from reference TRBV2 and TRBJ1-2, the complete variable domain reads EPEVTQTPSHQVTQMGQEVILRCVPISNHLYFYWYRQILGQKVEFLVSFYNNEISEKSEIFDDQFSVERPDGSNFTLKIRSTKLEDSAMYFCASSPLRGTNYGYTFGSGTRLTVV.

This clonotype was seen a handful of times. V and J are TRBV7-2 and TRBJ1-5; D may be TRBD1 (5 bases). V gave up 4 bases and J gave up 5 bases, with 12 bases separating them. The CDR3 runs 14 residues. The germline V gene has CDR1 SGHTA and CDR2 FQGNSA. The CDR3 bases are TGTGCCAGCAGCTGGGGGTCGCGGGATCAGCCCCAGCATTTT. Translated, it gives CASSWGSRDQPQHF.

The chain joins TRBV4-2 to TRBJ1-2, with TRBD1 as a possible D gene (5 bases). From germline, CDR1 is LGHNA and CDR2 YNFKEQ. Deletions cut 3 bases from V and 2 bases from J, with 13 bases between. This CDR3 contains 15 residues. The DNA for the CDR3 is TGTGCCAGCAGCCAGGAATTAGCAGGGAACTATGGCTACACCTTC. Protein product: CASSQELAGNYGYTF.

The chain employs TRBV4-2 and TRBJ1-2, with D possibly being TRBD1 (5 bases). CDR1 is LGHNA and CDR2 is YNFKEQ in the germline V gene. The CDR3 spans 15 residues. Deletions cut 1 base from V and 2 bases from J, with 11 bases between. The DNA for the CDR3 is TGTGCCAGCAGCCAAGGGGGGGATAGGAACTATGGCTACACCTTC. This sequence encodes CASSQGGDRNYGYTF.

This clonotype was detected a few times. The chain recombines TRBV7-8 with TRBJ2-1; D unclear. Germline V gene data show CDR1 as SGHVS and CDR2 as FQNEAQ. The V end lost 0 bases, the J end lost 0 bases, and 21 bases lay between the germline ends. CDR3 size: 20 residues. The CDR3 bases are TGTGCCAGCAGCTTAGCACGGATCTTGTTGAGGTTTAGCTCCTACAATGAGCAGTTCTTC. Residues: CASSLARILLRFSSYNEQFF.

Notes on this clonotype: The junction shows a germline mismatch at one end, possibly a read error. The rearrangement uses TRBV7-2 and TRBJ2-7, with a tentative D call TRBD2 (6 bases). This CDR3 comprises 13 residues. Germline CDR1 and CDR2: SGHTA and FQGNSA. In nucleotides, the CDR3 is TGTGCCGGCAGCTTAGCGGCTGGCTACGAGCAGTACTTC. Translated, it gives CAGSLAAGYEQYF.

A few counts support this clonotype. A read error may explain this, as a much larger clone is one base away. This chain joins TRBV28 and TRBJ1-2, with 7 bases aligning to TRBD1. CDR3 length: 13 amino acids. CDR1 and CDR2 (germline): MDHEN, SYDVKM. CDR3 bases: TGTGCCAGCACACTGAGGGGGCTCTATGACTACACCTTC. It yields the protein CASTLRGLYDYTF.

This clonotype was seen a handful of times. This sequence joins TRBV11-2 and TRBJ2-1; D gene uncertain. The CDR3 contains 13 residues. Germline V gene data show CDR1 as SGHAT and CDR2 as FQNNGV. Trimming pared 1 base from V and 8 bases from J, leaving 9 bases between. CDR3 region: CASSLGAPDEQFF. The CDR3 DNA follows: TGTGCCAGCAGCTTAGGGGCCCCGGATGAGCAGTTCTTC.

The chain is built from TRBV27 and TRBJ2-1; 8 bases map to TRBD2. The CDR3 runs to 14 residues. V was clipped by 4 bases and J by 14 bases; unmatched bases: 13. The germline CDR1 and CDR2 sequences are MNHEY and SMNVEV (reference sequence). CDR3 in amino acids: CASSSGLGGAQEFF. The CDR3, as DNA: TGTGCCAGCAGTTCGGGACTAGGGGGGGCGCAGGAGTTCTTC.

Only one count was recorded for this clonotype. Sequence at one end of the junction differs from germline and may be a read error. This rearrangement joins TRBV24-1 to TRBJ1-2, with 9 bases lining up with TRBD1. This CDR3 is 16 amino acids long. From germline, CDR1 is KGHDR and CDR2 SFDVKD. As DNA, the CDR3 is TGTGCCGCCAGTGACCTGAAACAGGGGGCTCGATATGGCTACACCTTC. The encoded protein is CAASDLKQGARYGYTF.

The chain recombines TRBV29-1 with TRBJ2-4, with a possible D match to TRBD1 (5 bases). V was cut by 7 bases and J by 6 bases, with 16 bases left in between. The CDR3 covers 13 residues. The germline gives CDR1 SQVTM, CDR2 ANQGSEA. The CDR3: CSGVRGEGNIQYF. The CDR3 DNA is TGCAGCGGTGTAAGGGGTGAAGGAAACATTCAGTACTTC.

The CDR3 spells CASSQDRWRNEKLFF. Here the CDR3 DNA reads TGCGCCAGCAGCCAAGACCGGTGGCGGAATGAAAAACTGTTTTTT. This sequence joins TRBV4-3 and TRBJ1-4; D is uncertain. CDR3 length equals 15 residues. Trimming shortened V by 0 bases and J by 5 bases, and 10 bases separated the two germline ends. Per the germline V gene, CDR1 is LGHNA and CDR2 is YSLEER.

This chain connects TRBV3-1 to TRBJ2-3, with D perhaps TRBD2 (6 bases). This CDR3 has 17 amino acids. V was clipped by 2 bases and J by 3 bases, with 18 bases between them. Per the germline V gene, CDR1 is LGHDT and CDR2 is YNNKEL (reference sequence). The CDR3 reads CASSQPRDSTPTDTQYF. Here the CDR3 DNA reads TGTGCCAGCAGCCAACCCCGGGACTCCACCCCGACAGATACGCAGTATTTT.

This clonotype has only a few counts. The chain uses TRBV29-1 and TRBJ2-2; D is ambiguous. Germline values: CDR1 SQVTM, CDR2 ANQGSEA. V dropped 2 bases and J dropped 8 bases, with 9 bases sitting between them. This CDR3 region has 12 residues. The CDR3 DNA sequence: TGCAGCGTTGAATACCGGCCTGGGGAGCTGTTTTTT. As protein: CSVEYRPGELFF.

The chain links TRBV20-1 to TRBJ1-1; 7 bases map to TRBD1. V gave up 7 bases and J gave up 1 base; unmatched junction bases: 6. This CDR3 contains 13 residues. CDR1 and CDR2 (germline): DFQATT, SNEGSKA (reference sequence). The CDR3 loop is CSGPRTGNTEAFF. CDR3 nucleotides: TGCAGTGGGCCAAGGACAGGGAACACTGAAGCTTTCTTT.

This clonotype was seen many times. The V call is TRBV6-5, the J call TRBJ2-5; D remains unclear. This CDR3 has 11 residues. V was cut by 2 bases and J by 4 bases, with 2 bases left in between. In germline, CDR1 is MNHEY, CDR2 SVGAGI. CDR3: CASSYGETQYF. The CDR3 DNA reads as TGTGCCAGCAGTTACGGAGAGACCCAGTACTTC.

This clonotype was counted only a few times. The chain is built from TRBV2 and TRBJ1-5; the D is unclear. V shed 3 bases and J shed 7 bases, with 19 bases lying between them. Germline V lookup: CDR1 SNHLY, CDR2 FYNNEI. This CDR3 region has 16 residues. In DNA form, the CDR3 reads TGTGCCAGCAGTGACGGGCTAGCCGGGGTAGTCCAGCCCCAGCATTTT. Protein product: CASSDGLAGVVQPQHF.

In this sample, this clonotype turned up a few times. The V gene is TRBV29-1, the J gene TRBJ2-3; 10 bases agree with TRBD2. Germline CDR1 reads SQVTM; CDR2 reads ANQGSEA. Unmatched junction bases numbered 5, after V lost 0 bases and J lost 2 bases. The CDR3 covers 16 residues. The CDR3 spells CSVEDLSGGTTDTQYF. CDR3 bases: TGCAGCGTTGAAGATCTTAGCGGGGGGACCACAGATACGCAGTATTTT.